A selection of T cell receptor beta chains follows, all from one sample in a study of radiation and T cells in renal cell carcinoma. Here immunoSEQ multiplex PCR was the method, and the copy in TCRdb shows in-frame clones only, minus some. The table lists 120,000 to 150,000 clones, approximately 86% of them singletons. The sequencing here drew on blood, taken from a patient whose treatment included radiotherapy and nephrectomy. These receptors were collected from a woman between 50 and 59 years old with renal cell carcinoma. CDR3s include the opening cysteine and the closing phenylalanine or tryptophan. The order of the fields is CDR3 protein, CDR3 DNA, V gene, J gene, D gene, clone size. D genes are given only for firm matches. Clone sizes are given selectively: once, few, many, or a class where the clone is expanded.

CDR3: CASSTTSWRGYTF
DNA: TGTGCCAGTAGCACCACGAGCTGGCGGGGCTACACCTTC
V: TRBV19
J: TRBJ1-2
D: -
size: once

CDR3: CASSALAGGNTGELFF
DNA: TGCGCCAGCAGCGCCCTAGCGGGAGGGAACACCGGGGAGCTGTTTTTT
V: TRBV5-1
J: TRBJ2-2
D: TRBD2
size: -

CDR3: CASSPRRDQPQHF
DNA: TGTGCCAGCAGCCCCCGGAGGGACCAGCCCCAGCATTTT
V: TRBV7-2
J: TRBJ1-5
D: -
size: -

CDR3: CASSQEVSETQYF
DNA: TGCGCCAGCAGCCAAGAAGTCAGTGAGACCCAGTACTTC
V: TRBV4-1
J: TRBJ2-5
D: -
size: -

CDR3: CASSPRRAVNTEAFF
DNA: TGCGCCAGCAGCCCTCGTCGGGCCGTGAACACTGAAGCTTTCTTT
V: TRBV5-1
J: TRBJ1-1
D: -
size: -

CDR3: CASSFTGQAGYTF
DNA: TGTGCCAGCAGTTTCACCGGACAGGCTGGCTACACCTTC
V: TRBV27
J: TRBJ1-2
D: TRBD1
size: -

CDR3: CASSSGTSGANVLTF
DNA: TGTGCCAGCAGTTCAGGGACATCTGGGGCCAACGTCCTGACTTTC
V: TRBV28
J: TRBJ2-6
D: -
size: -

CDR3: CASSAGTLPEQYF
DNA: TGTGCCAGCAGCGCCGGGACACTTCCCGAGCAGTACTTC
V: TRBV11-2
J: TRBJ2-7
D: -
size: once

CDR3: CASSVDVLPYEQYF
DNA: TGTGCCAGCAGCGTAGACGTCCTCCCCTACGAGCAGTACTTC
V: TRBV9
J: TRBJ2-7
D: -
size: -

CDR3: CASSFPRLAKNIQYF
DNA: TGTGCCAGCAGTTTTCCCCGGCTAGCCAAAAACATTCAGTACTTC
V: TRBV28
J: TRBJ2-4
D: -
size: -

CDR3: CASSSPGGNTEAFF
DNA: TGTGCCAGCAGTTCCCCAGGGGGCAACACTGAAGCTTTCTTT
V: TRBV28
J: TRBJ1-1
D: TRBD1
size: -

CDR3: CASSEHRSQYGYTF
DNA: TGTGCCAGCAGTGAACACAGGAGCCAATATGGCTACACCTTC
V: TRBV6-1
J: TRBJ1-2
D: -
size: -

CDR3: CASSLLPGQGTDTQYF
DNA: TGTGCCAGCAGCCTGTTGCCGGGACAGGGGACAGATACGCAGTATTTT
V: TRBV7-2
J: TRBJ2-3
D: TRBD1
size: -

CDR3: CASSRTSGTQETQYF
DNA: TGTGCCAGCAGCCGTACTAGCGGGACTCAAGAGACCCAGTACTTC
V: TRBV5-8
J: TRBJ2-5
D: TRBD2
size: -

CDR3: CAFGQGMRTEAFF
DNA: TGTGCCTTCGGACAGGGTATGAGGACTGAAGCTTTCTTT
V: TRBV30
J: TRBJ1-1
D: TRBD1
size: few

CDR3: CASSMGKNTGELFF
DNA: TGTGCCAGTAGTATGGGCAAGAACACCGGGGAGCTGTTTTTT
V: TRBV19
J: TRBJ2-2
D: -
size: -

CDR3: CASSRTGTSLGETQYF
DNA: TGTGCCAGCAGCCGGACCGGGACTAGCTTAGGAGAGACCCAGTACTTC
V: TRBV4-2
J: TRBJ2-5
D: TRBD2
size: once

CDR3: CASSPGLADYNEQFF
DNA: TGTGCCAGCAGCCCTGGACTAGCGGACTACAATGAGCAGTTCTTC
V: TRBV7-9
J: TRBJ2-1
D: TRBD2
size: -

CDR3: CASSPDRSEQETQYF
DNA: TGTGCCAGCAGCCCGGACAGAAGCGAACAAGAGACCCAGTACTTC
V: TRBV11-3
J: TRBJ2-5
D: -
size: few

CDR3: CASSLRTSGGADEQFF
DNA: TGTGCCAGCAGCTTGAGGACTAGCGGGGGGGCCGATGAGCAGTTCTTC
V: TRBV7-8
J: TRBJ2-1
D: TRBD2
size: -

CDR3: CASSLDRTYEQYF
DNA: TGCGCCAGCAGCTTGGACCGAACCTACGAGCAGTACTTC
V: TRBV5-1
J: TRBJ2-7
D: -
size: -

CDR3: CASSETLGSYGYTF
DNA: TGTGCCAGCAGTGAAACTCTCGGTTCATATGGCTACACCTTC
V: TRBV25-1
J: TRBJ1-2
D: -
size: -

CDR3: CASSQEAGALAKNIQYF
DNA: TGCGCCAGCAGCCAAGAGGCAGGAGCCCTCGCCAAAAACATTCAGTACTTC
V: TRBV4-3
J: TRBJ2-4
D: -
size: once

CDR3: CASSKASWGDTEAFF
DNA: TGTGCCAGCAGCAAAGCGTCGTGGGGGGACACTGAAGCTTTCTTT
V: TRBV21-1
J: TRBJ1-1
D: -
size: -

CDR3: CASSRGNGLQYF
DNA: TGCGCCAGCAGTCGAGGGAATGGACTGCAGTACTTC
V: TRBV5-1
J: TRBJ2-7
D: -
size: -

CDR3: CASSITGTGNQPQHF
DNA: TGTGCCAGTAGTATTACTGGGACAGGGAATCAGCCCCAGCATTTT
V: TRBV19
J: TRBJ1-5
D: TRBD1
size: -

CDR3: CASSPTPGSVSGELFF
DNA: TGCGCCAGCAGCCCCACCCCGGGGTCAGTATCCGGGGAGCTGTTTTTT
V: TRBV5-1
J: TRBJ2-2
D: -
size: -